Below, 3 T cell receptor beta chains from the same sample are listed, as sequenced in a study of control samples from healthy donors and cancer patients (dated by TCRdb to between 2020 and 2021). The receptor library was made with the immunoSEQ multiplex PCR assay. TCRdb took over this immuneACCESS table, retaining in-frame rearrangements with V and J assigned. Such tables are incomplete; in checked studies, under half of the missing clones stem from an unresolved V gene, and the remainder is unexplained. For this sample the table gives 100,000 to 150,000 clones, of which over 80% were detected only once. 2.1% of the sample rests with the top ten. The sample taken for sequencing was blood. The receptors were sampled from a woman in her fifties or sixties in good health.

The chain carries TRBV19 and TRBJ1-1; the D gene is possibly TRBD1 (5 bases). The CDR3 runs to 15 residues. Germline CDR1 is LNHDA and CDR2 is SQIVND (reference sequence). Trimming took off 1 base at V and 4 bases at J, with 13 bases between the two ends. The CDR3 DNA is TGTGCCAGTAGTATAGGGGCGGCTAGGGGCACTGAAGCTTTCTTT. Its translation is CASSIGAARGTEAFF.

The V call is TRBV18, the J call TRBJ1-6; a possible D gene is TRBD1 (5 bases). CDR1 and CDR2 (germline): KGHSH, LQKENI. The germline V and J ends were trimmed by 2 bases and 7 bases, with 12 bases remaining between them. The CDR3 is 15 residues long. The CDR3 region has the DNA TGTGCCAGCTCACCAACCGCAGGGCCCAATTCACCCCTCCACTTT. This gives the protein CASSPTAGPNSPLHF.

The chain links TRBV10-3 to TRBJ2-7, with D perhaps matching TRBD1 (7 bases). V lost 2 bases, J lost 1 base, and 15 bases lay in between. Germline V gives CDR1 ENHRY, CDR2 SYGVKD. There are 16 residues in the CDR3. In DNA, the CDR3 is TGTGCCATCAGTGAGACGGGGGACAGAAAATCCTACGAGCAGTACTTC. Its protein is CAISETGDRKSYEQYF.